The 27 T cell receptor beta chains listed next were all sequenced from one sample in a study of blood T cell repertoires in COVID-19. Method: immunoSEQ multiplex PCR; TCRdb's copy keeps in-frame clones and lacks some. The sample holds some 80,000 clones, roughly 80% seen once. Source material: peripheral blood. Source of these receptors: a woman between 40 and 55 years old with active or convalescent COVID-19.

This CDR3 reads CASSLGPGGWETQYF. Written as DNA, the CDR3 is TGTGCCAGCAGCTTAGGCCCAGGGGGCTGGGAGACCCAGTACTTC. This chain uses TRBV7-9 with TRBJ2-5; 8 bases map to TRBD1. The CDR3 is made up of 15 amino acids. V trimming: 1 base; J trimming: 5 bases; junction bases outside the gene matches: 6. CDR1 is SEHNR and CDR2 is FQNEAQ in the germline V gene (reference sequence).

This rearrangement joins TRBV11-3 to TRBJ2-5; D may be TRBD1 (6 bases). V shed 0 bases and J shed 5 bases, with 7 bases lying between them. This CDR3 is built from 13 residues. Germline V CDR1 and CDR2: SGHNT, YENEEA. The CDR3 loop reads CASSLEQGETQYF. CDR3 DNA sequence: TGTGCCAGCAGCTTAGAACAGGGCGAGACCCAGTACTTC.

V and J are TRBV7-2 and TRBJ1-2; 8 nucleotides match TRBD1. From germline, CDR1 is SGHTA and CDR2 FQGNSA. The CDR3 is made up of 14 amino acids. Trimming removed 5 bases from V and 7 bases from J; junction bases left unmatched: 9. DNA for the CDR3: TGTGCCAGCAGCGCACAGGGGGGTCTCGGTGGCTACACCTTC. Protein sequence: CASSAQGGLGGYTF.

The rearrangement uses TRBV3-1 (or the pseudogene TRBV3-2) and TRBJ2-3; 9 bases are shared with TRBD2. Trimming at V came to 4 bases and at J to 6 bases, leaving 14 bases not matched to a gene. CDR3 length: 17 residues. Germline lookup yields CDR1 LGHDT and CDR2 YNNKEL (reference sequence). CDR3 amino acids: CASSPPLWRGGRDTQYF. CDR3 coding DNA: TGTGCCAGCAGCCCCCCCCTCTGGCGGGGGGGCCGGGATACGCAGTATTTT.

V and J are TRBV28 and TRBJ1-3; perhaps TRBD1 as D (5 bases). Germline loops: CDR1 MDHEN, CDR2 SYDVKM. The CDR3 is 15 amino acids. With 5 bases removed from V and 3 bases from J, the gap between germline ends came to 14 bases. CDR3 loop: CASSLQDRLGNTIYF. The CDR3 coding sequence is TGTGCCAGCAGTCTCCAAGACAGACTTGGAAACACCATATATTTT.

V gene TRBV28 combines with J gene TRBJ1-5; the match to TRBD1 covers 10 bases. CDR3 size: 13 residues. After removal of 8 bases from V and 6 bases from J, the junction contained 4 bases not matched to a gene. CDR1 and CDR2 (germline): MDHEN, SYDVKM. As DNA, the CDR3 is TGTGCCAGCTCCGGGACAGGGGTTCAGCCCCAGCATTTT. Residues: CASSGTGVQPQHF.

This clone has a handful of counts. The V gene is TRBV11-3, the J gene TRBJ1-6, with D tentatively TRBD1 (6 bases). The CDR3 sequence is 15 residues long. V dropped 4 bases and J dropped 7 bases, with 14 bases sitting between them. Germline V gene sequence: CDR1 SGHNT, CDR2 YENEEA. Here the CDR3 DNA reads TGTGCCAGCAGCTGCTGGACAGCGAACAATTCACCCCTCCACTTT. Its translation: CASSCWTANNSPLHF.

V gene TRBV2 combines with J gene TRBJ1-5, with 7 positions matching TRBD1. The germline CDR1 and CDR2 sequences are SNHLY and FYNNEI. The CDR3 loop spans 15 amino acids. The J segment lost 0 bases and the V segment lost 6 bases, leaving 5 bases of the junction unmatched. The chain's CDR3 is CASSADRDSNQPQHF. In DNA form, the CDR3 reads TGTGCCAGCAGCGCCGACAGGGATAGCAATCAGCCCCAGCATTTT. Using reference TRBV2 and TRBJ1-5 for the parts outside the CDR3, the full variable domain is EPEVTQTPSHQVTQMGQEVILRCVPISNHLYFYWYRQILGQKVEFLVSFYNNEISEKSEIFDDQFSVERPDGSNFTLKIRSTKLEDSAMYFCASSADRDSNQPQHFGDGTRLSIL.

The CDR3 reads CASSRRGNNSPLHF. CDR3 nucleotide sequence: TGTGCCAGCAGCCGGAGGGGAAATAATTCACCCCTCCACTTT. V gene TRBV11-1 combines with J gene TRBJ1-6; weak D call: TRBD1 (5 bases). The CDR3 is 14 amino acids. The germline V gene has CDR1 SGHAT and CDR2 FQDESV (reference sequence). V was shortened by 5 bases and J by 5 bases, with 10 bases between the two germline ends.

The V and J genes are TRBV18 and TRBJ2-7, with a tentative D call TRBD1 (6 bases). This CDR3 spans 13 amino acids. V was trimmed by 1 base and J by 6 bases, leaving 10 bases between them. Germline lookup yields CDR1 KGHSH and CDR2 LQKENI. CDR3 nucleotides: TGTGCCAGCTCACCACTCGGACAGTTCGAGCAGTACTTC. Translated, it gives CASSPLGQFEQYF.

J is TRBJ2-5 and V is TRBV19; D not resolved. The germline V and J ends were trimmed by 4 bases and 1 base, with 4 bases remaining between them. The CDR3 loop spans 12 amino acids. Germline CDR1 is LNHDA and CDR2 is SQIVND (reference sequence). CDR3 region: CASSNLQETQYF. CDR3 in DNA: TGTGCCAGTAGTAATCTCCAAGAGACCCAGTACTTC.

The chain recombines TRBV6-2 or TRBV6-3 with TRBJ2-6, with D tentatively TRBD2 (5 bases). The CDR3 covers 19 residues. Trimming pared 4 bases from V and 1 base from J, leaving 20 bases between. The germline gives CDR1 MNHEY, CDR2 SVGEGT. The CDR3 DNA is TGTGCCAGCAGTTTGGGCTTGGGGAGAAAAGGTTCTGGGGCCAACGTCCTGACTTTC. This encodes CASSLGLGRKGSGANVLTF.

This clone was picked up many times. CDR3 loop: CASSQVGASETQYF. The CDR3 DNA reads as TGCGCCAGCAGCCAAGTAGGGGCCTCAGAGACCCAGTACTTC. The genes are TRBV4-1 and TRBJ2-5; D might be TRBD1 (5 bases). The CDR3 covers 14 residues. V was trimmed by 1 base and J by 4 bases, leaving 10 bases between them. Germline assignment: CDR1 MGHRA and CDR2 YSYEKL.

The chain combines TRBV5-1 with TRBJ2-5; 10 nucleotides line up with TRBD2. The V gene end was trimmed by 0 bases and the J gene end by 3 bases; junction bases not matched to a gene: 5. The CDR3 contains 16 residues. Germline loops: CDR1 SGHRS, CDR2 YFSETQ. The CDR3 sequence: CASSLGGTSGEETQYF. As DNA, the CDR3 is TGCGCCAGCAGCTTGGGTGGTACTAGCGGGGAAGAGACCCAGTACTTC.

This chain links TRBV12-3 or TRBV12-4 with TRBJ2-7, with D perhaps matching TRBD1 (6 bases). V lost 3 bases and J lost 5, with 11 bases in between. The CDR3 length is 13 residues. The CDR3 protein is CASSLRGSDEQYF. For the CDR3, the DNA is TGTGCCAGCAGTTTGAGGGGGTCGGACGAGCAGTACTTC.

The gene calls are TRBV7-2 and TRBJ2-2; D perhaps matches TRBD2 (5 bases). CDR1 is SGHTA, CDR2 FQGNSA, per germline. The CDR3 runs to 14 residues. V was pared by 1 base and J by 5 bases, with 8 bases between. CDR3 bases: TGTGCCAGCAGCTTAGGTTCGGGGACCGGGGAGCTGTTTTTT. Its translation is CASSLGSGTGELFF. Complete variable domain (other parts from reference TRBV7-2 and TRBJ2-2): GAGVSQSPSNKVTEKGKDVELRCDPISGHTALYWYRQSLGQGLEFLIYFQGNSAPDKSGLPSDRFSAERTGGSVSTLTIQRTQQEDSAVYLCASSLGSGTGELFFGEGSRLTVL.

The rearrangement uses TRBV18 and TRBJ1-1, with 7 bases identical to TRBD1. The CDR3 length is 13 residues. The germline V gene encodes CDR1 KGHSH and CDR2 LQKENI. Trimming at V came to 7 bases and at J to 4 bases, leaving 6 bases not matched to a gene. CDR3 coding DNA: TGTGCCAGCTTATCTACAGGGGTCACTGAAGCTTTCTTT. It translates to CASLSTGVTEAFF.

This clone was picked up one time. The rearrangement links TRBV27 to TRBJ2-5, with a tentative D call TRBD1 (6 bases). V dropped 6 bases and J dropped 4 bases, with 12 bases sitting between them. The CDR3 is made up of 13 amino acids. Germline V gives CDR1 MNHEY, CDR2 SMNVEV (reference sequence). The chain's CDR3 is CASSRQDGETQYF. The CDR3 coding sequence is TGTGCCAGCAGCCGACAGGACGGAGAGACCCAGTACTTC.

The chain is built from TRBV24-1 and TRBJ2-5; D may be TRBD2 (6 bases). The CDR3 contains 14 residues. Trimming removed 6 bases at V and 0 bases at J, with 10 bases between. Germline V gives CDR1 KGHDR, CDR2 SFDVKD. DNA for the CDR3: TGTGCCACCAGTTCTAGCGACTACCAAGAGACCCAGTACTTC. This codes for CATSSSDYQETQYF.

V and J are TRBV27 and TRBJ2-7; 9 positions agree with TRBD1. The CDR3 has 15 residues. Germline CDR1 is MNHEY and CDR2 is SMNVEV (reference sequence). The J segment lost 2 bases and the V segment lost 2 bases, leaving 4 bases of the junction unmatched. The CDR3 bases are TGTGCCAGCAGTTTAGGGACAGGGACCCCCTACGAGCAGTACTTC. As protein: CASSLGTGTPYEQYF.

This sequence joins TRBV11-3 and TRBJ2-5; D gene ambiguous. This CDR3 has 13 residues. Germline assignment: CDR1 SGHNT and CDR2 YENEEA. Trimming took 4 bases from V and 5 from J, leaving 11 bases between them. The CDR3 region has the DNA TGTGCCAGCAGCTCCCCGGGTTGGGAGACCCAGTACTTC. Translating it yields CASSSPGWETQYF.

The chain joins TRBV5-1 to TRBJ1-1, with 7 bases identical to TRBD1. The CDR3 loop spans 13 amino acids. Trimming took 3 bases from V and 4 from J; bases not matched to a gene: 3. The germline CDR1 and CDR2 sequences are SGHRS and YFSETQ. The CDR3 DNA sequence: TGCGCCAGCAGCTCCGAGGGGGCCACTGAAGCTTTCTTT. Its translation is CASSSEGATEAFF.

V is TRBV6-6 and J is TRBJ1-6; possibly TRBD1 for D (5 bases). The germline V gene encodes CDR1 MNHNY and CDR2 SVGAGI (reference sequence). The CDR3 is 16 amino acids. V dropped 5 bases and J dropped 6 bases, with 17 bases sitting between them. The CDR3 coding sequence is TGTGCCAGCAGTCGGTCCGACGGCCAGGGTAATTCACCCCTCCACTTT. Amino acids: CASSRSDGQGNSPLHF.

The chain has TRBV18 and TRBJ1-5; 7 bases align to TRBD1. The V and J ends lost 8 bases and 6 bases, in that order; junction bases with no gene match: 4. The CDR3 is made up of 12 amino acids. Germline V lookup: CDR1 KGHSH, CDR2 LQKENI. CDR3 DNA sequence: TGTGCCAGCCAGACAGGGTCTCAGCCCCAGCATTTT. Its protein is CASQTGSQPQHF. The complete variable domain, with remaining parts taken from reference TRBV18 and TRBJ1-5, reads NAGVMQNPRHLVRRRGQEARLRCSPMKGHSHVYWYRQLPEEGLKFMVYLQKENIIDESGMPKERFSAEFPKEGPSILRIQQVVRGDSAAYFCASQTGSQPQHFGDGTRLSIL.

This chain links TRBV7-2 with TRBJ2-1; D might be TRBD2 (5 bases). The CDR3 loop spans 14 amino acids. The V end was cut by 3 bases, the J end by 8 bases, with 14 bases between. CDR1 is SGHTA, CDR2 FQGNSA, per germline. CDR3: CASSFFEGADEQFF. CDR3 nucleotide sequence: TGTGCCAGCAGCTTTTTCGAGGGCGCGGATGAGCAGTTCTTC.

The chain carries TRBV2 and TRBJ1-6; D unresolved. CDR3 length equals 9 residues. Trimming removed 8 bases from V and 10 bases from J, with 3 bases in between. Germline lookup yields CDR1 SNHLY and CDR2 FYNNEI. CDR3 sequence reads: CASGSPLHF. The CDR3 region has the DNA TGTGCCAGCGGCTCACCCCTCCACTTT.

The V and J genes are TRBV28 and TRBJ2-2; possibly TRBD2 for D (6 bases). This CDR3 is built from 16 residues. Germline assignment: CDR1 MDHEN and CDR2 SYDVKM. The ends were cut back, 3 bases at V and 2 bases at J, with 13 bases in the middle. This chain's CDR3 is CASSLGLPINTGELFF. CDR3 nucleotide sequence: TGTGCCAGCAGTTTGGGACTCCCGATAAACACCGGGGAGCTGTTTTTT.